The present T cell receptor (beta chain) was sequenced within a study of blood T cell repertoires in COVID-19. Study overall: In each case, the material was cDNA or gDNA derived from T cells, B-cell-depleted T cells, or PBMCs.

The CDR3 is made up of 13 amino acids. The ends lost 9 bases at V and 5 bases at J; junction bases unmatched: 8. Per the authors' pipeline: Cell counts per sample came from amplifying reference gene primers. The data were produced by immunoSEQ multiplex PCR, yet TCRdb's version contains in-frame clones alone and is incomplete. That table supplies the V and J calls and clone size; D and trimming were determined from the DNA. The table has around 100,000 clones, 85% seen once. The chain joins TRBV12-3 or TRBV12-4 to TRBJ1-1; TRBD1 matches at 8 bases. The source material was peripheral blood. This clonotype was obtained from a man aged 35-49 years with acute or convalescent COVID-19. DNA of the CDR3: TGTGCCAGTGACAGGGGCTTAGGAACTGAAGCTTTCTTT. Translation: CASDRGLGTEAFF.